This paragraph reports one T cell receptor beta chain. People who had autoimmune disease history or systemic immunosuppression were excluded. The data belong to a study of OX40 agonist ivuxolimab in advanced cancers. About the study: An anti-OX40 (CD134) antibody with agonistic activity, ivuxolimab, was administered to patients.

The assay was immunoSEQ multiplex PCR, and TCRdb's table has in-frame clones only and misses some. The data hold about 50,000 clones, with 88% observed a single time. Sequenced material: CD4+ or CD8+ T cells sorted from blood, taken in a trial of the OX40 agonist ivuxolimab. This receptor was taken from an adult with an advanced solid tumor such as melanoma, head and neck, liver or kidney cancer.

CDR3 loop: CASSLPADHRGYTF. CDR3 sequence (DNA): TGTGCCAGCAGCTTACCCGCGGATCACAGGGGCTACACCTTC. The chain joins TRBV5-6 to TRBJ1-2; a weak D match, TRBD1 (5 bases). Per germline, CDR1 SGHDT and CDR2 YYEEEE. Deletions cut 2 bases from V and 8 bases from J, with 16 bases between. This CDR3 spans 14 amino acids.